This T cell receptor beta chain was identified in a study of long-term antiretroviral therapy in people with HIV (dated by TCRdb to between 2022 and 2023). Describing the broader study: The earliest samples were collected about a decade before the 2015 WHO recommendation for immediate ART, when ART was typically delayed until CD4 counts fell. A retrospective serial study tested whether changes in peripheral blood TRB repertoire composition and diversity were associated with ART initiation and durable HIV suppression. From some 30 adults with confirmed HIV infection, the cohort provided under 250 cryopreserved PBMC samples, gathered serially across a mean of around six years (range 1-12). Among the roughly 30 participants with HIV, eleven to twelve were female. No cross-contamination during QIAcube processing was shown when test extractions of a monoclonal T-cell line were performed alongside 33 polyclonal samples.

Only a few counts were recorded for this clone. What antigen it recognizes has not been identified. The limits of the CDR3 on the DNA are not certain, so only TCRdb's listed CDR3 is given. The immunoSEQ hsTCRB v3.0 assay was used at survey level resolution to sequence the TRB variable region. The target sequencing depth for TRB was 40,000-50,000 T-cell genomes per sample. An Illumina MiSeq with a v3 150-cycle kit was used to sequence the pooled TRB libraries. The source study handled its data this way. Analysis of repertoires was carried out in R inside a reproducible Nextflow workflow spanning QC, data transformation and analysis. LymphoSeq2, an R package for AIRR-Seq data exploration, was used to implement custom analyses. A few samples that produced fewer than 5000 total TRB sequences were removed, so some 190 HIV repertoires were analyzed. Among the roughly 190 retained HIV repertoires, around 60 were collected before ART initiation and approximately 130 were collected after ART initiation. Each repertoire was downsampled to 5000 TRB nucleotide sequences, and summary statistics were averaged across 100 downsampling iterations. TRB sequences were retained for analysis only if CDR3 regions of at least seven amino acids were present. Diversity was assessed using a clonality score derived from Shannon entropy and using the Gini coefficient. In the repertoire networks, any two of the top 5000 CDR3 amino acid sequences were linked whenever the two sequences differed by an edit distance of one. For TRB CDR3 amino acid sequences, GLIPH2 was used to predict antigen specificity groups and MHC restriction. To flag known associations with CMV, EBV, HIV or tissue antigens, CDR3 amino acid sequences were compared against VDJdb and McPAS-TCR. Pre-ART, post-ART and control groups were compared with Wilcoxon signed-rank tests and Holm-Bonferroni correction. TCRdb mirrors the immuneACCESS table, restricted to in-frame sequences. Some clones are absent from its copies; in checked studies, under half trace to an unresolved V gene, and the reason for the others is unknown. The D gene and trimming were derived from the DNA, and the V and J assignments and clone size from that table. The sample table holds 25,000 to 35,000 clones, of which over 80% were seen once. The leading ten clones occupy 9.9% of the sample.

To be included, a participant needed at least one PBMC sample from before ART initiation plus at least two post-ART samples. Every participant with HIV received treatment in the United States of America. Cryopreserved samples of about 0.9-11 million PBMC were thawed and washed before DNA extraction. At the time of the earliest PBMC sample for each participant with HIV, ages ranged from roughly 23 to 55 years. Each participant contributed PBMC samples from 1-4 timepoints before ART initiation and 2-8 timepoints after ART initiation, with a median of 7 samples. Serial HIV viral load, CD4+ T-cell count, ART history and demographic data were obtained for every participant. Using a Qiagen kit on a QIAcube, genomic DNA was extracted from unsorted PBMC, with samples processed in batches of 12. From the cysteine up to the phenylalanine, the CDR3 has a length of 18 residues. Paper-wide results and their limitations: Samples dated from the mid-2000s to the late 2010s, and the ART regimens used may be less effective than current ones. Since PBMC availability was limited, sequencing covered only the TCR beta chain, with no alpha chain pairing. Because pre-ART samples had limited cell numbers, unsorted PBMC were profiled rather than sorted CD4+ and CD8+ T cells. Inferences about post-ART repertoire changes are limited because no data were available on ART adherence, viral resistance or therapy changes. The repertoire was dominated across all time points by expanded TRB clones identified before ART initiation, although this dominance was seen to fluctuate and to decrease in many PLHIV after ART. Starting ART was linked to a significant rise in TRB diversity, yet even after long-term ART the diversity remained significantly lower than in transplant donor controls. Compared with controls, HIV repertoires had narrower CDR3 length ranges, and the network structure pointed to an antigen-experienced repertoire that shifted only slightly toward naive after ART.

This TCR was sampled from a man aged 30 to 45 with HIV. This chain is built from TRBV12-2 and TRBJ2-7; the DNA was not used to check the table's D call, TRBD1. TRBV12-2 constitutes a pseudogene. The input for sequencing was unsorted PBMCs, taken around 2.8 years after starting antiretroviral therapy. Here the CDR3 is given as CASRLSGWGQGATYEQYF.